The following is a T cell receptor beta chain sequence with its context. In this sample, this clonotype turned up a few times. Its target antigen remains unknown. No much larger clone exists at a distance of one base, and base qualities are not known. What this sample's treatment or condition label stands for: in vitro stimulation with specific CMV peptide epitopes to enrich CMV-specific T cells. The entry originates in a study of T cell repertoires in cytomegalovirus infection (dated by TCRdb to between 2018 and 2021). For the wider study: Peptide stimulations targeted recently identified HLA-C-restricted CMV epitopes, whose presentation resists viral immunomodulation, together with well-studied HLA-B-restricted epitopes. The HLA type of each donor mattered for the analysis, because public TCR beta signatures pointed to carriage of CMV infection along with the matching HLA type. What the study reported, not specific to this receptor: The ex vivo response was dominated by HLA-C-restricted CMV-specific TCR beta clonotypes, which also provided the single most frequent clonotype in two of eight donors. In both this cohort and an independent cohort of more than 350 donors, the cumulative frequency of public TCR beta family members distinguished carriers of CMV infection plus the relevant HLA type.

The CDR3 spans 14 residues, from the cysteine through the phenylalanine. Only the CDR3 DNA is retained, 42 bases long and in frame from the first base. CDR1 and CDR2, looked up from the germline V gene, are SGHVS and FQNEAQ. Deletion took 5 bases off V and 4 bases off J, with a span of 14 bases between the germline ends. Sequencing used an Illumina HiSeq 1500. TCRdb reanalyzed the raw reads on its own, using fastp at Q25 for trimming and MiXCR for clone calling, and kept in-frame beta chains. Rows are unified per CDR3 protein, each entry keeping the most common DNA and genes. The sample includes about 150,000 distinct CDR3 sequences, with 32% observed a single time. Around 50% of the sample rests with the top ten.

The sequence is built from TRBV7-8 and TRBJ1-2; the D gene cannot be named for sure. The sample in question was CD8+ T cells from cultured PBMCs, obtained from culture after CMV antigen stimulation. The TCR comes from a human donor in good health (CMV status not recorded). Some clones in this sample may be carry-over from other donors' samples. Read as DNA, the sequence is TGTGCCAGCAGCCCTACGCTGGAATCCTATGGCTACACCTTC. Its protein product is CASSPTLESYGYTF. Outside the CDR3, residues come from the reference TRBV7-8 and TRBJ1-2 proteins, so the full variable domain is: GAGVSQSPRYKVAKRGQDVALRCDPISGHVSLFWYQQALGQGPEFLTYFQNEAQLDKSGLPSDRFFAERPEGSVSTLKIQRTQQEDSAVYLCASSPTLESYGYTFGSGTRLTVV.